This T cell receptor beta chain was recovered during a study of T cells after yellow fever vaccination (dated by TCRdb to between 2018 and 2020). Concerning the study at large: The SMART-Seq v4 Ultra Low Input RNA kit was used to prepare libraries from fractions with low cell numbers. Two healthy male donors, one aged 18 to 30 and one aged 30 to 39 years, were included in the cohort. Blood was collected at multiple timepoints before and after primary and secondary immunization, and bulk PBMC replicates and cell subsets were isolated. To follow T-cell clones before and after primary and booster YFV17D yellow fever vaccination, bulk TCR alpha and beta repertoires were sequenced over time.

The CDR3 starts with the cysteine, ends with the phenylalanine, and has 15 residues. Just CDR3 DNA is preserved here, 45 bases in frame from base 1. CDR1 and CDR2, looked up from the germline V gene, are MRHNA and SNTAGT. The junction carries 17 bases between V and J, which are trimmed by 5 bases and 5 bases respectively. TCR cDNA was synthesized by 5'RACE template switching, through which a universal primer site and unique molecular identifiers were introduced. Priming of cDNA synthesis was performed from both the TCR alpha and TCR beta constant segments. Library amplification involved two PCR steps, and the second step added sample barcodes and sequencing adapters. Libraries were sequenced on Illumina HiSeq 2500 (2x100 bp) or NovaSeq (2x150 bp). The authors' analysis ran thus. MIGEC handled demultiplexing of reads and collapsing into UMI consensus sequences, while MiXCR performed V(D)J alignment. Using edgeR on replicate PBMC samples, clonotypes were called vaccine-responding if FDR was below 0.01 and the log2 fold change was above 5 up to day 15. Each bulk clonotype was labeled CD4 or CD8 based on which sequenced repertoire, CD4 or CD8, contained the clonotype at higher abundance. TCRdb itself trimmed the public reads at Q25 with fastp, ran MiXCR and retained productive beta chains. Identical CDR3 proteins give one entry, which carries the most common genes and DNA. The V and J calls shown here were made by TCRdb, not taken from the authors' results. The sample table contains 610,000 or so distinct CDR3 sequences; only one count was recorded for over 9% of them. 14% to 15% of the sample is held by the ten biggest clonotypes.

The sample's treatment or condition label, in plain terms: live attenuated yellow fever vaccine strain. Two biological replicates of bulk PBMCs were collected at each blood-draw timepoint. A standard Ficoll-Paque protocol was used to isolate PBMCs from peripheral blood. TriZol was used to extract RNA from bulk PBMCs, CD4 and CD8 fractions, and dextramer-positive and dextramer-negative fractions. In this sample, this clonotype turned up a few times. The specificity of this receptor is unknown. No base qualities exist here, and no much larger clone lies one base off it. The paper's findings and limits, for the study overall: The study included only two donors, which limits how far the findings can be generalized. Because abundant contaminating clonotypes from the bulk population could be contained in FACS-sorted repertoires, computational filtering was required. Compared with the primary T-cell response, the secondary T-cell response was weaker but faster, peaking on day 5 rather than day 15. Most clones expanded after primary vaccination were re-detected after the booster (96% of CD4 and about nine tenths of CD8), suggesting broad memory maintenance. A small share of clonotypes was detected in both CD4 and CD8 compartments, with the overlap likely arising from convergent recombination.

The sequenced sample was PBMCs, obtained on the day of the yellow fever booster vaccination. The V and J segments used are TRBV6-4 and TRBJ2-3; 6 matching bases give a weak D call of TRBD2. The sequence came from a man younger than 40 who received the YFV17D yellow fever vaccine. The DNA sequence is given as TGTGCCAGCAGTTTGACTAGTACGGTCGGAGATACGCAGTATTTT. The translation is CASSLTSTVGDTQYF.